Listed here are 3 T cell receptor beta chains from one sample, sequenced in a study of T cells of healthy individuals. MiXCR, applied by TCRdb to the 5' RACE reads, yields one record per CDR3 protein. The table has tens of thousands of distinct CDR3 sequences, approximately 15% seen once; the top ten hold about 16%. The receptors were gathered from a human donor in good health.

The rearrangement joins TRBV5-5 to TRBJ2-7; 10 positions agree with TRBD1. There are 14 residues in the CDR3. Germline lookup yields CDR1 SGHKS and CDR2 YYEKEE (reference sequence). The junction had 3 bases not matched to a gene; V was cut back by 3 bases and J by 3 bases. This CDR3 is CASSSTGGNYEQYF. CDR3 coding DNA: TGTGCCAGCAGCTCGACAGGGGGCAACTACGAGCAGTACTTC. The variable domain in full, with the rest retrieved from reference TRBV5-5 and TRBJ2-7, is DAGVTQSPTHLIKTRGQQVTLRCSPISGHKSVSWYQQVLGQGPQFIFQYYEKEERGRGNFPDRFSARQFPNYSSELNVNALLLGDSALYLCASSSTGGNYEQYFGPGTRLTVT.

This clonotype was detected many times. The chain employs TRBV29-1 and TRBJ2-7; D is uncertain. CDR3 length: 13 amino acids. Germline lookup yields CDR1 SQVTM and CDR2 ANQGSEA. Trimming cost V 4 bases and J 1 base, with 11 bases left between them. CDR3 sequence: CSVGYGGSYEQYF. Here the CDR3 DNA reads TGCAGCGTTGGGTACGGCGGTTCCTACGAGCAGTACTTC.

There are many counts of this clonotype. The chain has TRBV9 and TRBJ1-5; weak D call: TRBD1 (5 bases). CDR1 and CDR2 from the germline V gene are SGDLS and YYNGEE. V was shortened by 0 bases and J by 4 bases, with 11 bases between the two germline ends. This CDR3 is 15 amino acids long. The CDR3 coding sequence is TGTGCCAGCAGCGTAGGGCAGGGAGGGAATCAGCCCCAGCATTTT. This codes for CASSVGQGGNQPQHF.